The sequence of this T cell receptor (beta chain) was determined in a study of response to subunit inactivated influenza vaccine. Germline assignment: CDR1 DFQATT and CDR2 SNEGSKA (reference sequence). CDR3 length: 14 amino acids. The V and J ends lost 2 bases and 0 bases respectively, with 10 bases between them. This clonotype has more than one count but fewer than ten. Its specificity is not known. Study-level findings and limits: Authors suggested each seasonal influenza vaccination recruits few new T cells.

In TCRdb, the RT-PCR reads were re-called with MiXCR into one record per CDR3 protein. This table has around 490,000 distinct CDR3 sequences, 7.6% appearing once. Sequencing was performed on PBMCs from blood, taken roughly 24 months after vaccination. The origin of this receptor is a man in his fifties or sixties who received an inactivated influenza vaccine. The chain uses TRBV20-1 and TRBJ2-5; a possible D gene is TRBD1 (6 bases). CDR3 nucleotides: TGCAGTGCTAGAAGTTGGACAGACCAAGAGACCCAGTACTTC. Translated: CSARSWTDQETQYF.